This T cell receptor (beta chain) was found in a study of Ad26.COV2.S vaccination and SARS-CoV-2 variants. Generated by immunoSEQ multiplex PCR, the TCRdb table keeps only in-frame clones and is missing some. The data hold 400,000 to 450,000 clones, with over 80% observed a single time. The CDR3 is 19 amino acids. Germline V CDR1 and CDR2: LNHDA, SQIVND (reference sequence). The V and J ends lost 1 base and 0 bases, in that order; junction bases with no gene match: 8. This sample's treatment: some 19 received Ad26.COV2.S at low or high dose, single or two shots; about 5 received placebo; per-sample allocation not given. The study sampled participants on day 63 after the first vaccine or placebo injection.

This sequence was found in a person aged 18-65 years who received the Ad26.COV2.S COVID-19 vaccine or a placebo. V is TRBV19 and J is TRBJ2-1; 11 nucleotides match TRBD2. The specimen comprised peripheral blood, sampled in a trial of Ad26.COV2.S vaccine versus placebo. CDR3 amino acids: CASSIGLAGFFSSYNEQFF. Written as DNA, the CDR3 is TGTGCCAGTAGTATAGGACTAGCGGGATTTTTTAGCTCCTACAATGAGCAGTTCTTC.